A selection of T cell receptor beta chains follows, all from one sample in a study of technical replicates of blood from a few donors. Clones were sequenced by immunoSEQ multiplex PCR, and TCRdb holds only the in-frame ones, with some missing. This table has approximately 87,000 clones, around 90% appearing once. The sample was T cells isolated from PBMCs. These receptors originate from a human donor in good health. Some clones in this sample may be carry-over from other donors' samples. Each CDR3 is given with its conserved first and last residue. D genes are given only for firm matches. Part of the rows lack a size; the others show once, few, many or a class for expanded clones.

V gene: TRBV11-2; CDR3 length: 13; J gene: TRBJ2-1; clone size: NA; D gene: TRBD2; CDR3 protein: CASSWSGSNEQFF; CDR3 DNA: TGTGCCAGCAGCTGGAGCGGGAGCAATGAGCAGTTCTTC
V gene: TRBV9; CDR3 length: 16; J gene: TRBJ2-2; clone size: NA; D gene: NA; CDR3 protein: CASSVGVGGDTGELFF; CDR3 DNA: TGTGCCAGCAGCGTAGGGGTAGGGGGTGACACCGGGGAGCTGTTTTTT
V gene: TRBV7-9; CDR3 length: 15; J gene: TRBJ1-1; clone size: NA; D gene: NA; CDR3 protein: CASSAPGEGVTEAFF; CDR3 DNA: TGTGCCAGCAGCGCACCAGGGGAGGGAGTCACTGAAGCTTTCTTT
V gene: TRBV15; CDR3 length: 15; J gene: TRBJ1-2; clone size: NA; D gene: NA; CDR3 protein: CATSRVGGWYYGYTF; CDR3 DNA: TGTGCCACCAGCAGAGTGGGGGGTTGGTACTATGGCTACACCTTC
V gene: TRBV28; CDR3 length: 13; J gene: TRBJ2-7; clone size: NA; D gene: NA; CDR3 protein: CASSLNYFYEQYF; CDR3 DNA: TGTGCCAGCAGTTTAAATTACTTCTACGAGCAGTACTTC
V gene: TRBV6-6; CDR3 length: 13; J gene: TRBJ2-1; clone size: NA; D gene: NA; CDR3 protein: CASSYSGDNEQFF; CDR3 DNA: TGTGCCAGCAGTTATAGCGGCGACAATGAGCAGTTCTTC
V gene: TRBV5-4; CDR3 length: 13; J gene: TRBJ1-2; clone size: NA; D gene: TRBD1; CDR3 protein: CASRLGQATGYTF; CDR3 DNA: TGTGCCAGCAGGTTGGGACAGGCCACGGGCTACACCTTC
V gene: TRBV7-9; CDR3 length: 12; J gene: TRBJ2-2; clone size: NA; D gene: NA; CDR3 protein: CASIRDSGELFF; CDR3 DNA: TGTGCCAGCATACGAGATTCCGGGGAGCTGTTTTTT
V gene: TRBV12-5; CDR3 length: 16; J gene: TRBJ1-4; clone size: once; D gene: NA; CDR3 protein: CASGLDPPGSGEKLFF; CDR3 DNA: TGTGCTAGTGGTTTGGATCCTCCAGGGTCCGGTGAAAAACTGTTTTTT
V gene: TRBV7-3; CDR3 length: 13; J gene: TRBJ2-1; clone size: NA; D gene: TRBD2; CDR3 protein: CASGTSGYNEQFF; CDR3 DNA: TGTGCCAGCGGGACTAGCGGCTACAATGAGCAGTTCTTC
V gene: TRBV28; CDR3 length: 11; J gene: TRBJ1-4; clone size: once; D gene: NA; CDR3 protein: CASRSREKLFF; CDR3 DNA: TGTGCCAGCAGATCCAGAGAAAAACTGTTTTTT
V gene: TRBV27; CDR3 length: 15; J gene: TRBJ2-7; clone size: NA; D gene: TRBD1; CDR3 protein: CASSPPGQGYYEQYF; CDR3 DNA: TGTGCCAGCAGTCCTCCGGGACAGGGTTACTACGAGCAGTACTTC
V gene: TRBV7-9; CDR3 length: 17; J gene: TRBJ2-3; clone size: NA; D gene: TRBD1; CDR3 protein: CASSLAVGQGPADTQYF; CDR3 DNA: TGTGCCAGCAGCTTAGCAGTGGGACAGGGTCCAGCAGATACGCAGTATTTT
V gene: TRBV5-6; CDR3 length: 15; J gene: TRBJ2-7; clone size: NA; D gene: TRBD2; CDR3 protein: CASSHGLAGTYEQYF; CDR3 DNA: TGTGCCAGCAGCCACGGACTAGCGGGCACCTACGAGCAGTACTTC
V gene: TRBV19; CDR3 length: 17; J gene: TRBJ1-5; clone size: NA; D gene: NA; CDR3 protein: CASSIVAPPHSNQPQHF; CDR3 DNA: TGTGCCAGTAGTATTGTCGCACCCCCACATAGCAATCAGCCCCAGCATTTT
V gene: TRBV30; CDR3 length: 12; J gene: TRBJ1-2; clone size: NA; D gene: NA; CDR3 protein: CAWSRVRGGYTF; CDR3 DNA: TGTGCCTGGAGTCGTGTCAGGGGTGGCTACACCTTC